The clone carrying this T cell receptor beta chain has a count of ten or more. Its antigen is currently unknown. The data were taken from a study of blood T cells in healthy people across ages. A second PCR, run for 7 to 11 cycles, used a sample-barcoded 5' primer plus a J-beta primer mix. One entry per CDR3 protein, called by TCRdb with MiXCR from the 5' RACE reads. The data show around 900,000 distinct CDR3 sequences, 25% to 35% seen once. General study points: Per-million-T-cell TCR beta diversity fell roughly linearly with age.

CDR1 is MNHEY and CDR2 is SVGAGI in the germline V gene. The length of the CDR3 is 14 residues. Trimming cost V 8 bases and J 0 bases, with 12 bases left between them. The sequencing sample was made of blood. The chain employs TRBV6-5 and TRBJ2-3; D unclear. This clonotype was sampled from a woman of 80 years or more in good health. CDR3 bases: TGTGCCAGCGCCTTGGGCTCTAGCACAGATACGCAGTATTTT. Amino acids: CASALGSSTDTQYF.